Listed here is a single T cell receptor (beta chain). Germline values: CDR1 MGHDK, CDR2 SYGVNS. The CDR3 runs 13 residues. Losses at the gene ends were 9 bases for V and 7 bases for J; bases not matched to a gene: 9. RNA, at about 0.5 to 1 ug, was reverse transcribed with random hexamers. In TCRdb, the immunoSEQ multiplex PCR reads were re-called with MiXCR into one record per CDR3 protein. The data hold some 120,000 distinct CDR3 sequences, with just under 95% observed a single time. This sample is part of a study of CD8 T cells in Susac syndrome. V is TRBV25-1 and J is TRBJ1-1; 9 bases are a match to TRBD1. The source is a human donor in good health. The sequenced sample was CD8+ T cells from PBMCs. CDR3 nucleotides: TGTGCCAGTAAAGGGACAGGGTTGGTTGAAGCTTTCTTT. Translated: CASKGTGLVEAFF. The full variable domain, completed using reference TRBV25-1 and TRBJ1-1, is EADIYQTPRYLVIGTGKKITLECSQTMGHDKMYWYQQDPGMELHLIHYSYGVNSTEKGDLSSESTVSRIRTEHFPLTLESARPSHTSQYLCASKGTGLVEAFFGQGTRLTVV.